Listed below are T cell receptor beta chains from one sample, sequenced in a study of T cells in Graves' hyperthyroidism and ophthalmopathy. TCRdb itself ran the multiplex PCR reads through MiXCR, one entry per CDR3 protein. The table has 500,000 to 800,000 distinct CDR3 sequences, about 14% seen once. The sample comprised blood. The source is a woman in her forties or fifties with Graves' ophthalmopathy. Both conserved end residues are part of each CDR3. The order of the fields is clone size, D gene, V gene, J gene, CDR3 DNA, CDR3 protein. D genes are given only for firm matches. Expanded clones are given a class, and other clones once, few, many or no size at all.

>few|-|TRBV6-2/TRBV6-3|TRBJ1-5
TGTGCCAGCAACTTTTTGGGGCCAAATCAGCCCCAGCATTTT
CASNFLGPNQPQHF
>few|-|TRBV7-9|TRBJ1-3
TGTGCCAGCAGCTTAGGGCCGGGGATAACCTCTGGAAACACCATATATTTT
CASSLGPGITSGNTIYF
>once|TRBD2|TRBV7-8|TRBJ2-1
TGTGCCAGCAGCTTAGGGACTAGCGAACACGCGGGGCAGTTCTTC
CASSLGTSEHAGQFF
>many|-|TRBV5-1|TRBJ2-5
TGCGCCAGCAGGCAGATGGAGCGGGAAGAGACCCAGTACTTC
CASRQMEREETQYF
>few|TRBD2|TRBV9|TRBJ2-7
TGTGCCAGCAGCGTAGGCAGCGGGAGGGCCGGCGAGCAGTACTTC
CASSVGSGRAGEQYF
>many|TRBD1|TRBV28|TRBJ1-4
TGTGCCAGCAGTGTAGAACAGGGGAGGGATGAAAAACTGTTTTTT
CASSVEQGRDEKLFF
>few|TRBD2|TRBV27|TRBJ2-2
TGTGCCAGCACTTTGGGACTAGCGGGAGGGCACACCGGGGAGCTGTTTTTT
CASTLGLAGGHTGELFF
>many|-|TRBV28|TRBJ2-1
TGTGCCAGCACCGCCCCTTCCATTAGCTCCTACAATGAGCAGTTCTTC
CASTAPSISSYNEQFF
>-|-|TRBV7-2|TRBJ2-4
TGTGCCAGCAGCTTCGGCGGCGGATGGAACATTCAGTACTTC
CASSFGGGWNIQYF
>many|TRBD1|TRBV6-2/TRBV6-3|TRBJ1-1
TGTGCCAGCAGCCCCCGGGGCAGGGGGCAGGTTGAAGCTTTCTTT
CASSPRGRGQVEAFF
>-|TRBD2|TRBV4-3|TRBJ2-3
TGCGCCAGCAGCGCCGGGACTAGCGGCAAATTGGATACGCAGTATTTT
CASSAGTSGKLDTQYF
>many|TRBD2|TRBV28|TRBJ2-7
TGTGCCAGCAGTCTGACTAGCGGGCCAACCTACGAGCAGTACTTC
CASSLTSGPTYEQYF
>many|TRBD2|TRBV28|TRBJ2-2
TGTGCCAGCACGAGAGGCGGGGGTCTAGCGGGAGATTTTTCCGGGGAGCTGTTTTTT
CASTRGGGLAGDFSGELFF
>many|-|TRBV3-1|TRBJ2-5
TGTGCCAGCAGCTCTACAGTTCCGGCGACCCAGTACTTC
CASSSTVPATQYF
>few|-|TRBV7-9|TRBJ1-2
TGTGCCAGCAGCTCCGGGGCCCCGGGGGGCTACACCTTC
CASSSGAPGGYTF
>-|-|TRBV29-1|TRBJ1-2
TGCAGCGTTGAAGATTTTGGCTATGTGGGCTACACCTTC
CSVEDFGYVGYTF
>many|-|TRBV28|TRBJ1-2
TGTGCCAGCAGTTTAGTACAAATCAGGGGCTACACCTTC
CASSLVQIRGYTF
>many|-|TRBV11-2|TRBJ2-1
TGTGCCAGCAGCTTAGATCTATTACCCGAGCAGTTCTTC
CASSLDLLPEQFF
>once|TRBD1|TRBV7-2|TRBJ1-1
TGTGCCAGCAGCACGGACAGGGCCATGAACACTGAAGCTTTCTTT
CASSTDRAMNTEAFF
>many|TRBD2|TRBV5-1|TRBJ2-1
TGCGCCAGCGCCCTTCTAGCGGGGGACAATGAGCAGTTCTTC
CASALLAGDNEQFF
>many|TRBD2|TRBV11-3|TRBJ2-2
TGTGCCAGCAGATCAAGCGGGAGGTATTTCACCGGGGAGCTGTTTTTT
CASRSSGRYFTGELFF
>few|-|TRBV12-3/TRBV12-4|TRBJ1-1
TGTGCCAGCGGGCCAGGGAGGGACACTGAAGCTTTCTTT
CASGPGRDTEAFF
>many|-|TRBV6-2/TRBV6-3|TRBJ2-5
TGTGCCAGCAGACCCTATCTAGGGCAAGAGACCCAGTACTTC
CASRPYLGQETQYF
>-|-|TRBV6-1|TRBJ1-1
TGTGCCAGCAGTGAACAGGGACTATCGAACACTGAAGCTTTCTTT
CASSEQGLSNTEAFF
>many|TRBD2|TRBV4-2|TRBJ2-5
TGTGCCAGCAGCCACGGCTCAGCGGGAGGGAGGGAGACCCAGTACTTC
CASSHGSAGGRETQYF
>-|TRBD2|TRBV29-1|TRBJ2-1
TGCAGCGTTAGACTAGCGGGAGCGCAGTTCTTC
CSVRLAGAQFF
>-|-|TRBV19|TRBJ2-7
TGTGCCAGTAGTATTCTACTACAGGGAGAGCAGTACTTC
CASSILLQGEQYF
>many|TRBD2|TRBV27|TRBJ2-7
TGTGCCAGCAGTTACCGCCCGGCTAGCGGGAGATTCCACGAGCAGTACTTC
CASSYRPASGRFHEQYF
>many|-|TRBV6-1|TRBJ1-3
TGTGCCAGCAGTCCCCCGGGTTGGGACTCTGGAAACACCATATATTTT
CASSPPGWDSGNTIYF
>-|-|TRBV4-1|TRBJ1-1
TGCGCCAGCAGCCAAGAGGGTGCGTTGCTTGGCACTGAAGCTTTCTTT
CASSQEGALLGTEAFF
>-|-|TRBV20-1|TRBJ2-1
TGCAGCCCCTACCTGGGGGTATACAATGAGCAGTTCTTC
CSPYLGVYNEQFF
>many|TRBD1|TRBV11-3|TRBJ1-2
TGTGCCAGCAGCTTCCGGGACAGGCCTCTCAAGGGCTACACCTTC
CASSFRDRPLKGYTF
>few|TRBD2|TRBV13|TRBJ2-7
TGTGCCAGCAGCTATAGCGGGAGTGGGGGACTGAGGCAGTACTTC
CASSYSGSGGLRQYF
>many|TRBD2|TRBV7-3|TRBJ2-3
TGTGCCAGCAGCTTTGGTCTAGCGGGAGGAACAGATACGCAGTATTTT
CASSFGLAGGTDTQYF
>-|-|TRBV28|TRBJ2-2
TGTGCCACCTCAAACTTCGACACCGGGGAGCTGTTTTTT
CATSNFDTGELFF
>-|TRBD1|TRBV20-1|TRBJ2-7
TGCAGTGCTAGACGGACAGGGGGCTGGGACGAGCAGTACTTC
CSARRTGGWDEQYF
>many|TRBD1|TRBV6-2/TRBV6-3|TRBJ2-1
TGTGCCAGCAGTCCCGGGCGGACAGGGACCTACAATGAGCAGTTCTTC
CASSPGRTGTYNEQFF
>many|TRBD2|TRBV7-3|TRBJ2-1
TGTGCCAGCAGCTTAAGTACTCGGACTAGCGGGAGGAATGAGCAGTTCTTC
CASSLSTRTSGRNEQFF
>many|-|TRBV5-1|TRBJ2-1
TGCGCCAGCAGCTTTGACAGGGCCCTAGCGGGTATAAACAATGAGCAGTTCTTC
CASSFDRALAGINNEQFF
>-|-|TRBV2|TRBJ2-5
TGTGCCAGCAGTGCCGCATGGATTGAGACCCAGTACTTC
CASSAAWIETQYF
>-|TRBD2|TRBV5-6|TRBJ2-5
TGTGCCAGCAGCTTGTTCGGGGGGCAAGAGACCCAGTACTTC
CASSLFGGQETQYF
>many|-|TRBV20-1|TRBJ2-1
TGCAGTGCTAGGGTAGAGGACCCGACCCTGTACAATGAGCAGTTCTTC
CSARVEDPTLYNEQFF
>few|-|TRBV29-1|TRBJ1-1
TGCAGCGTTGAGGAAGGTACTGAAGCTTTCTTT
CSVEEGTEAFF
>few|-|TRBV4-1|TRBJ2-5
TGCGCCAGCAGCCAAGACCCCGGTATAGGGGGAGAGACCCAGTACTTC
CASSQDPGIGGETQYF
>many|-|TRBV5-1|TRBJ2-1
TGCGCCAGCAGCTTGGGTGGCAGTGGGGATGAGCAGTTCTTC
CASSLGGSGDEQFF
>-|TRBD2|TRBV9|TRBJ2-5
TGTGCCAGCAGCGTAGTGGGTAGCGGGATTCAAGAGACCCAGTACTTC
CASSVVGSGIQETQYF
>few|TRBD1|TRBV19|TRBJ1-2
TGTGCCAGTAATGACAGGGGATACGGCTACACCTTC
CASNDRGYGYTF
>many|-|TRBV28|TRBJ1-5
TGTGCCAGCAGTTACCCATATGACAATCAGCCCCAGCATTTT
CASSYPYDNQPQHF
>few|TRBD1|TRBV27|TRBJ1-1
TGTGCCAGCAGTTTATCCGGGACAGGGAACAGGGGCACTGAAGCTTTCTTT
CASSLSGTGNRGTEAFF
>few|TRBD2|TRBV6-5|TRBJ2-3
TGTGCCAGCAGTTACTGGGGGGCGGGAGGTGGGACAGATACGCAGTATTTT
CASSYWGAGGGTDTQYF
>many|TRBD2|TRBV28|TRBJ2-7
TGTGCCAGCAGTGACACCCTAGCGGGAGGGTCCTCCTACGAGCAGTACTTC
CASSDTLAGGSSYEQYF
>-|TRBD2|TRBV5-1|TRBJ2-5
TGCGCCAGCAGTCGTTCTAGCGGGAGCGGTGAGACCCAGTACTTC
CASSRSSGSGETQYF
>many|-|TRBV27|TRBJ2-4
TGTGCCAGCAGTTTAGATAAGGGACTAGCCAAAAACATTCAGTACTTC
CASSLDKGLAKNIQYF